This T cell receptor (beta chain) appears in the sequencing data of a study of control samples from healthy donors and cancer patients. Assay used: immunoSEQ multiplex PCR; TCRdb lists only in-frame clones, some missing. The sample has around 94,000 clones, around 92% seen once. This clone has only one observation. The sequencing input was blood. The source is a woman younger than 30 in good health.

CDR3 bases: TGTGCCAGTAGTCCCGGAGGGGTAGCGGGAGTCTACAATGAGCAGTTCTTC. It translates to CASSPGGVAGVYNEQFF. The genes are TRBV19 and TRBJ2-1; TRBD2 aligns across 9 bases. CDR3 length: 17 amino acids. Trimming took 5 bases from V and 3 from J; bases not matched to a gene: 11. Per the germline V gene, CDR1 is LNHDA and CDR2 is SQIVND (reference sequence).